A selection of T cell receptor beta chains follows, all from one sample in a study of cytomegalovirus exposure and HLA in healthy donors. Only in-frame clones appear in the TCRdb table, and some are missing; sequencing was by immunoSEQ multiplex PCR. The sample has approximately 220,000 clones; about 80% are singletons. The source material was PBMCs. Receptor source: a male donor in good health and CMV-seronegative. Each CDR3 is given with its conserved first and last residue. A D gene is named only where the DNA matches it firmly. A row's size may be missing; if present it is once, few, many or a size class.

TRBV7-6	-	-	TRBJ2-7	CASSVNRVGEQYF	TGTGCCAGCAGCGTGAACAGGGTCGGCGAGCAGTACTTC
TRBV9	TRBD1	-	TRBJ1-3	CASSPKSGQGAESGNTIYF	TGTGCCAGCAGCCCAAAATCGGGACAGGGGGCGGAATCTGGAAACACCATATATTTT
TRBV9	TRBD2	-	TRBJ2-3	CASSGTSGFPDTQYF	TGTGCCAGCAGCGGGACTAGCGGGTTCCCAGATACGCAGTATTTT
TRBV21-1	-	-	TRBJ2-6	CASSNTVLTF	TGTGCCAGCAGCAATACAGTCCTGACTTTC
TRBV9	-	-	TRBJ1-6	CASSAGIIGSLHF	TGTGCCAGCAGCGCAGGAATAATTGGGTCCCTCCACTTT
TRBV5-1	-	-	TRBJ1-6	CASSLANGGGSPLHF	TGCGCCAGCAGCTTGGCCAATGGGGGGGGTTCACCCCTCCACTTT
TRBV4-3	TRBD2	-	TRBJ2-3	CASSQDGGLAALSTDTQYF	TGCGCCAGCAGCCAAGATGGGGGACTAGCGGCACTTAGCACAGATACGCAGTATTTT
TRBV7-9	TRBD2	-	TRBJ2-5	CASSPLAGVEETQYF	TGTGCCAGCAGCCCACTAGCGGGAGTGGAGGAGACCCAGTACTTC
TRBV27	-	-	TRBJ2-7	CASSLSLGSMVYEQYF	TGTGCCAGCAGTTTATCTCTAGGTAGTATGGTCTACGAGCAGTACTTC
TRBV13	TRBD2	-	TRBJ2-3	CASSFPTGAGFADTQYF	TGTGCCAGCAGCTTCCCCACGGGAGCGGGGTTCGCAGATACGCAGTATTTT
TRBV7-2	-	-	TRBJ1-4	CASSLGRGRSRPEKLFF	TGTGCCAGCAGCTTAGGGAGGGGCAGATCACGCCCAGAAAAACTGTTTTTT
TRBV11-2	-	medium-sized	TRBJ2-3	CASSSLGAAGTDTQYF	TGTGCCAGCAGCTCCCTGGGGGCCGCGGGCACAGATACGCAGTATTTT
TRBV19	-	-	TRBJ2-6	CASSTSRQGSVSSGANVLTF	TGTGCCAGTAGTACTTCCCGTCAGGGGTCCGTTTCCTCTGGGGCCAACGTCCTGACTTTC
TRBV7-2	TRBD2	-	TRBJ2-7	CASSLTSGRSHEQYF	TGTGCCAGCAGCTTGACTAGCGGGAGGAGTCACGAGCAGTACTTC
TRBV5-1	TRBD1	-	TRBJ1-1	CASSSSRDRGHTEAFF	TGCGCCAGCAGCTCGTCCCGGGACAGGGGCCACACTGAAGCTTTCTTT
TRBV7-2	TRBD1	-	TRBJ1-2	CASSLGTGGYGYTF	TGTGCCAGCAGCTTAGGGACAGGGGGCTATGGCTACACCTTC
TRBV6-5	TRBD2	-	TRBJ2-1	CASSLAGGLMNEQFF	TGTGCCAGCAGTCTAGCGGGAGGGTTGATGAATGAGCAGTTCTTC
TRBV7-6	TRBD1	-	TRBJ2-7	CASSPTWTGVYEQYF	TGTGCCAGCAGCCCCACCTGGACAGGGGTCTACGAGCAGTACTTC
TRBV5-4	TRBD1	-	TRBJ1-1	CASRTGGKNTEAFF	TGTGCCAGCCGAACAGGGGGAAAGAACACTGAAGCTTTCTTT
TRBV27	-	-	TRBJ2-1	CASNPTVRYNEQFF	TGTGCCAGCAACCCGACAGTCAGATACAATGAGCAGTTCTTC
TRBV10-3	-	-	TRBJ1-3	CAAAGVGNTIYF	TGTGCCGCCGCCGGGGTTGGAAACACCATATATTTT
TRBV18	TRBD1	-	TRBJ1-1	CASSARQGELNTEAFF	TGTGCCAGCTCAGCTAGACAGGGGGAGTTGAACACTGAAGCTTTCTTT
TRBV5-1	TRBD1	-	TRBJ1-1	CASSATLRQGNTEAFF	TGCGCCAGCAGCGCCACGCTACGACAGGGGAACACTGAAGCTTTCTTT
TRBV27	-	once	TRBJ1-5	CASTPQGGANQPQHF	TGTGCCAGCACCCCCCAGGGAGGGGCCAATCAGCCCCAGCATTTT
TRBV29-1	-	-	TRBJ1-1	CSGGGGTIWTEAFF	TGCAGCGGGGGGGGAGGGACTATATGGACTGAAGCTTTCTTT
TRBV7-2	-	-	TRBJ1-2	CASSLARNYGYTF	TGTGCCAGCAGCTTAGCCAGAAACTATGGCTACACCTTC
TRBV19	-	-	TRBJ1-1	CASRNREEGTEAFF	TGTGCCAGTAGAAACAGGGAAGAAGGGACTGAAGCTTTCTTT
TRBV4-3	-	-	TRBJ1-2	CASSQDRDYGYTF	TGCGCCAGCAGCCAAGACAGGGACTATGGCTACACCTTC
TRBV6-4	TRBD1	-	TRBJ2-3	CASSMGQKTDTQYF	TGTGCCAGCAGTATGGGACAGAAAACAGATACGCAGTATTTT
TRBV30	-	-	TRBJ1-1	CAWSVLGTEAFF	TGTGCCTGGAGTGTACTCGGCACTGAAGCTTTCTTT
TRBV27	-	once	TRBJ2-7	CASSLAGDEQYF	TGTGCCAGCAGTTTGGCAGGGGACGAGCAGTACTTC
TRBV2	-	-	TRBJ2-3	CASSDKWATDTQYF	TGTGCCAGCAGTGATAAGTGGGCTACAGATACGCAGTATTTT
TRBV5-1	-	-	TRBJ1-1	CASSPVGATEAFF	TGCGCCAGCAGCCCCGTGGGGGCCACTGAAGCTTTCTTT
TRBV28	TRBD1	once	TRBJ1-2	CASSFYGQGSGYTF	TGTGCCAGCAGTTTTTATGGACAGGGGTCTGGCTACACCTTC
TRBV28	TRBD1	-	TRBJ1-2	CASTRGQGGRGYTF	TGTGCCAGCACCAGGGGACAGGGCGGGCGGGGCTACACCTTC
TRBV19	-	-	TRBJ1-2	CASSINGDNYGYTF	TGTGCCAGTAGTATTAACGGAGATAACTATGGCTACACCTTC
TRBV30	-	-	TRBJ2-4	CAWSGGRAKNIQYF	TGTGCCTGGAGTGGTGGCAGGGCAAAAAACATTCAGTACTTC
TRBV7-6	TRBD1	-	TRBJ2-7	CASSLPGGEQYF	TGTGCCAGCAGCCTCCCAGGGGGTGAGCAGTACTTC
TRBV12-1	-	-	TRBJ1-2	CASSFFRYRGLGYTF	TGTGCCAGCAGCTTCTTCCGGTACAGGGGGCTTGGCTACACCTTC
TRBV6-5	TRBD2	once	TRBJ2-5	CASSYGLAGGQETQYF	TGTGCCAGCAGTTACGGACTAGCGGGGGGGCAAGAGACCCAGTACTTC
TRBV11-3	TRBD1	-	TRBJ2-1	CASSLGVGQGKGSYNEQFF	TGTGCCAGCAGCTTAGGAGTGGGACAGGGGAAAGGGTCCTACAATGAGCAGTTCTTC
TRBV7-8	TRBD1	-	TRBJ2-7	CASSSDRGLYEQYF	TGTGCCAGCAGCTCCGACAGGGGGCTGTACGAGCAGTACTTC
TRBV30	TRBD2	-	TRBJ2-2	CAWSVRAGGAGTGELFF	TGTGCCTGGAGTGTACGGGCCGGGGGGGCGGGGACCGGGGAGCTGTTTTTT
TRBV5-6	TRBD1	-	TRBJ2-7	CASRMTGTGVYEQYF	TGTGCCAGCAGAATGACCGGGACAGGGGTCTACGAGCAGTACTTC
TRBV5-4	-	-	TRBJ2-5	CASSLDGETQYF	TGTGCCAGCAGCCTGGACGGAGAGACCCAGTACTTC
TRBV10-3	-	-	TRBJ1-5	CAIAEPTGYRDQPQHF	TGTGCCATCGCCGAACCAACAGGGTACCGCGATCAGCCCCAGCATTTT
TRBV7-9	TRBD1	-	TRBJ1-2	CASSLDRGLGYGYTF	TGTGCCAGCAGCCTAGACAGGGGGCTCGGCTATGGCTACACCTTC
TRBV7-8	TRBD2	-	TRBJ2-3	CASSLMGGGFADTQYF	TGTGCCAGCAGCTTGATGGGGGGGGGTTTCGCAGATACGCAGTATTTT
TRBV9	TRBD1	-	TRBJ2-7	CASSTGQGYEQYF	TGTGCCAGCAGCACCGGACAGGGCTACGAGCAGTACTTC
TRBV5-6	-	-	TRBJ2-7	CASSPLHHEQYF	TGTGCCAGCAGCCCGCTCCACCACGAGCAGTACTTC